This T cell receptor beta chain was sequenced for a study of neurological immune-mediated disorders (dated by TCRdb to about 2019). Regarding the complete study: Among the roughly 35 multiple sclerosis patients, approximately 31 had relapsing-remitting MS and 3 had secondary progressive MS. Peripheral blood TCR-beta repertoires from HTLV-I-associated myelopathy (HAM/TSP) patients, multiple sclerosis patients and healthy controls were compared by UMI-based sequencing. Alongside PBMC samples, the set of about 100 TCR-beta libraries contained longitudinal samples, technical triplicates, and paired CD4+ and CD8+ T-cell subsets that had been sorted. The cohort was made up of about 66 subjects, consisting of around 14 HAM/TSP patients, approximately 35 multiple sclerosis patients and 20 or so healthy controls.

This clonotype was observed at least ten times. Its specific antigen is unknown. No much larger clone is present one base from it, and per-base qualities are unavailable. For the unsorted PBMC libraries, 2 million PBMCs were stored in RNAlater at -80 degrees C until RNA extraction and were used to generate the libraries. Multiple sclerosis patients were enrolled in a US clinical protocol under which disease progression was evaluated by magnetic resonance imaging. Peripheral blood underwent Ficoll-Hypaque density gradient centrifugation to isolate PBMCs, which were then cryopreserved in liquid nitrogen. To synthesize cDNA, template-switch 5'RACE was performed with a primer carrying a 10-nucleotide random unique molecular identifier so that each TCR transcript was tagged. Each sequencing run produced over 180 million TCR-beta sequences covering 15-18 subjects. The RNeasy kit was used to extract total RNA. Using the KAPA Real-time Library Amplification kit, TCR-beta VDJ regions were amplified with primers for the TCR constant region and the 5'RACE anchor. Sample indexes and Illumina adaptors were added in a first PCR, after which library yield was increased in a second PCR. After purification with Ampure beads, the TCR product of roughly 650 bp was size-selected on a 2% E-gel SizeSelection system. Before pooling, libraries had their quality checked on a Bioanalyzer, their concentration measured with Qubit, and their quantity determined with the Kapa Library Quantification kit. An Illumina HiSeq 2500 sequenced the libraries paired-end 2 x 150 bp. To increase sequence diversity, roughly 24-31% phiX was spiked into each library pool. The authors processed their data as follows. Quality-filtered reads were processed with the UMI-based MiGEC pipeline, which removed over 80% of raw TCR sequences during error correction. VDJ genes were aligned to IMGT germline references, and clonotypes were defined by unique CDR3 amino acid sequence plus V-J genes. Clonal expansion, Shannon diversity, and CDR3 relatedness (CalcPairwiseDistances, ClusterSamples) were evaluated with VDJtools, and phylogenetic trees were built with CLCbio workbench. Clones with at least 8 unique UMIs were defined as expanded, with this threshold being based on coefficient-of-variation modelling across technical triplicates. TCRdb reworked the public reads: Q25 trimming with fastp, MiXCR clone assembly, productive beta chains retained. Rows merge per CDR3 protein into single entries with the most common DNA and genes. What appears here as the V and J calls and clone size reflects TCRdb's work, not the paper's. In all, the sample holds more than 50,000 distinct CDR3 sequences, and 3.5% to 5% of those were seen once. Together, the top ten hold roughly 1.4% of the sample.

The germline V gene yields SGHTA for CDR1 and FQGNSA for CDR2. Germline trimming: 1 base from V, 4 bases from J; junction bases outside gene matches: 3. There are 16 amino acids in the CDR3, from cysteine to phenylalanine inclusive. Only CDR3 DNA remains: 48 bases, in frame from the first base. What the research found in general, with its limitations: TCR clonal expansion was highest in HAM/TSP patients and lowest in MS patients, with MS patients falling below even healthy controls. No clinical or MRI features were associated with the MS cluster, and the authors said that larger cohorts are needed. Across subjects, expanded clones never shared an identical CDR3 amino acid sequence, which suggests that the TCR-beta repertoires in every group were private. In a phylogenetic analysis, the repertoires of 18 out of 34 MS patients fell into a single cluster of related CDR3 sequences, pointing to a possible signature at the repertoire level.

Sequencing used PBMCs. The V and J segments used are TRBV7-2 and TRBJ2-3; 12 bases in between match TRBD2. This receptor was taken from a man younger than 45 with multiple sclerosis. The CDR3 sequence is CASSLVSSGGADTQYF. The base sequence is TGTGCCAGCAGCTTAGTTTCTAGCGGGGGGGCAGATACGCAGTATTTT. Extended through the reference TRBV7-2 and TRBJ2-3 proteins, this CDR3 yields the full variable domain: GAGVSQSPSNKVTEKGKDVELRCDPISGHTALYWYRQSLGQGLEFLIYFQGNSAPDKSGLPSDRFSAERTGGSVSTLTIQRTQQEDSAVYLCASSLVSSGGADTQYFGPGTRLTVL.